These T cell receptor beta chains were read from a single sample in a study of early T cells in non-severe SARS-CoV-2 infection. TCRdb reanalysed the 5' RACE reads using MiXCR and keeps one entry per CDR3 protein. The sample includes about 50,000 distinct CDR3 sequences, 7.5% to 10% of them seen just once. The sequenced material came from whole blood. These receptors originate from an adult who was a healthcare worker with PCR-confirmed SARS-CoV-2 infection or an uninfected control (not recorded which). CDR3s leave out the opening cysteine and the closing phenylalanine or tryptophan. Clone size is given for some rows only: seen once, a few or many times, or a class if the clone is expanded.

clone_size	v_call	j_call	cdr3_aa
few	TRBV7-9	TRBJ2-2	ASSLETGNTGELF
NA	TRBV30	TRBJ2-1	AWSVSSVDNEQF
many	TRBV6-5	TRBJ2-5	ASSYGGQETQY
many	TRBV19	TRBJ2-1	ASSTTLTSGRLNEQF
many	TRBV12-3/TRBV12-4	TRBJ1-2	ASSGDRGRVNYGYT
NA	TRBV30	TRBJ1-1	AHKPGPSNTEAF
many	TRBV7-9	TRBJ1-2	ASSLGDIYGYT
few	TRBV7-2	TRBJ2-5	ASSLLGGQETQY
NA	TRBV7-9	TRBJ2-7	ASSQTKALAGGAEQY
many	TRBV18	TRBJ2-5	ASSRGHQETQY
few	TRBV20-1	TRBJ2-3	SASGGRAGPDTQY
few	TRBV12-3/TRBV12-4	TRBJ2-5	ASSSRRSQETQY
many	TRBV4-3	TRBJ1-6	ASSQDFSSPLH
many	TRBV10-3	TRBJ2-5	ATGAGLGETQY
many	TRBV27	TRBJ1-2	ASSLLGQSNYGYT
few	TRBV12-3/TRBV12-4	TRBJ2-2	ASSRTGVNTGELF
many	TRBV20-1	TRBJ2-1	SAQRDWAFSVEQF
few	TRBV4-2	TRBJ2-7	ASSQSVSGLTYEQY
many	TRBV12-3/TRBV12-4	TRBJ2-5	ASSRQVQETQY
many	TRBV4-2	TRBJ2-1	ASSSRLAEYNEQF
few	TRBV5-1	TRBJ2-4	ASSRGTGDLAKNIQY
few	TRBV30	TRBJ2-1	AWSRGHPSYNEQF
many	TRBV6-2/TRBV6-3	TRBJ1-2	ASRTDDYGYT
many	TRBV28	TRBJ2-6	ASRGQGAAGANVLT
many	TRBV7-2	TRBJ2-2	ASSLDRPLAGTGELF
NA	TRBV28	TRBJ1-1	VSRFGSSRNTEAF
NA	TRBV7-3	TRBJ2-2	ASSASGAGELF
many	TRBV2	TRBJ2-3	ASSERQLTDTQY
many	TRBV28	TRBJ2-3	ASRAGTGGPTDTQY
few	TRBV29-1	TRBJ2-7	SVDLLGQQRY
NA	TRBV13	TRBJ2-7	ASSLEGSRSYEQY
many	TRBV12-3/TRBV12-4	TRBJ2-1	ASRPGSGYNEQF
many	TRBV12-3/TRBV12-4	TRBJ2-1	ASSRTFNEQF
few	TRBV14	TRBJ2-2	ASSQDLRQGALNTGELF
NA	TRBV10-2	TRBJ1-2	ASRYRDRGEGYT
many	TRBV3-1	TRBJ1-2	ASSLTPTDGYT